A selection of T cell receptor beta chains follows, all from one sample in a study of regulatory T cells in long-lasting Graves disease. TCRdb passed the multiplex PCR reads through MiXCR, listing each CDR3 protein once. This table holds a few hundred thousand distinct CDR3 sequences, 20% to 25% found once. The specimen was peripheral blood mononuclear cells (PBMCs), collected when the disease was refractory, from a patient treated with antithyroid drugs. The receptor set was obtained from a female donor with Graves disease. The CDR3 runs from the conserved cysteine through the conserved F or W. Fields, in order: CDR3 DNA, CDR3 protein, clone size, D gene, V gene, J gene. D genes are given only for firm matches. Only some rows state a clone size, as once, few, many or a class for expanded clones.

CDR3nt: TGCAGTGCTAGGGTCGTCTACGAGCAGTACTTC; CDR3aa: CSARVVYEQYF; abundance: many; d_gene: NA; v_gene: TRBV20-1; j_gene: TRBJ2-7
CDR3nt: TGTGCCAGCAGGGTACCGGGTTTGGGCGAGCAGTACTTC; CDR3aa: CASRVPGLGEQYF; abundance: few; d_gene: NA; v_gene: TRBV27; j_gene: TRBJ2-7
CDR3nt: TGTGCCAGCAGTCCCGAAGGAGGGCTCTATGGCTACACCTTC; CDR3aa: CASSPEGGLYGYTF; abundance: many; d_gene: NA; v_gene: TRBV6-1; j_gene: TRBJ1-2
CDR3nt: TGTGCCAGCAGTGAAGACAGGAAGGATTCACCCCTCCACTTT; CDR3aa: CASSEDRKDSPLHF; abundance: few; d_gene: NA; v_gene: TRBV6-1; j_gene: TRBJ1-6
CDR3nt: TGTGCCAGCAGTTACAGGCCAGAGAACACTGAAGCTTTCTTT; CDR3aa: CASSYRPENTEAFF; abundance: few; d_gene: NA; v_gene: TRBV6-5; j_gene: TRBJ1-1
CDR3nt: TGTGCCAGCAGCTCCCTTGGACAGGGAGGGAGGAAAGAGACCCAGTACTTC; CDR3aa: CASSSLGQGGRKETQYF; abundance: many; d_gene: NA; v_gene: TRBV5-6; j_gene: TRBJ2-5
CDR3nt: TGTGCCAGCAGTTTGTCGGGGACAGGGGCCCTCACTAACTATGGCTACACCTTC; CDR3aa: CASSLSGTGALTNYGYTF; abundance: many; d_gene: TRBD1; v_gene: TRBV28; j_gene: TRBJ1-2
CDR3nt: TGCGCCAGCAGCTTTTGGGGAACCCTGGAGGCCAAAAACATTCAGTACTTC; CDR3aa: CASSFWGTLEAKNIQYF; abundance: few; d_gene: NA; v_gene: TRBV5-1; j_gene: TRBJ2-4
CDR3nt: TGTGCCAGCAGTGAATTCGGCACCACTGAAGCTTTCTTT; CDR3aa: CASSEFGTTEAFF; abundance: NA; d_gene: NA; v_gene: TRBV25-1; j_gene: TRBJ1-1
CDR3nt: TGCGCCAGCAGCTTGTCGGGGGAGGACACTGAAGCTTTCTTT; CDR3aa: CASSLSGEDTEAFF; abundance: few; d_gene: NA; v_gene: TRBV5-1; j_gene: TRBJ1-1
CDR3nt: TGTGCCAGTAGTAAAGAAGGGTTGAACACCGGGGAGCTGTTTTTT; CDR3aa: CASSKEGLNTGELFF; abundance: NA; d_gene: NA; v_gene: TRBV19; j_gene: TRBJ2-2
CDR3nt: TGTACCAGCAGCTTAAGGTTCGGGGGGAGTACTACCTACGAGCAGTACTTC; CDR3aa: CTSSLRFGGSTTYEQYF; abundance: NA; d_gene: TRBD2; v_gene: TRBV7-2; j_gene: TRBJ2-7
CDR3nt: TGTGCCAGCAGCTACTGGACAACCGGCCGGGAGACCCAGTACTTC; CDR3aa: CASSYWTTGRETQYF; abundance: many; d_gene: NA; v_gene: TRBV7-9; j_gene: TRBJ2-5
CDR3nt: TGTGCCAGCAGAGGATCGGGACACTATAGCAATCAGCCCCAGCATTTT; CDR3aa: CASRGSGHYSNQPQHF; abundance: few; d_gene: NA; v_gene: TRBV28; j_gene: TRBJ1-5
CDR3nt: TGCGCCAGCCAGGAGACAGGGATTATGTCTGAAGCTTTCTTT; CDR3aa: CASQETGIMSEAFF; abundance: NA; d_gene: TRBD1; v_gene: TRBV5-1; j_gene: TRBJ1-1
CDR3nt: TGTGCCAGCAGTCGGACAGGGGGGACCTATGGCTACACCTTC; CDR3aa: CASSRTGGTYGYTF; abundance: many; d_gene: TRBD1; v_gene: TRBV28; j_gene: TRBJ1-2
CDR3nt: TGTGCCTGGAGACTTCTTCAGGGGAACACTGAAGCTTTCTTT; CDR3aa: CAWRLLQGNTEAFF; abundance: NA; d_gene: NA; v_gene: TRBV30; j_gene: TRBJ1-1
CDR3nt: TGTGCCAGCAGCCGAGGATGGTCAGGGTATCAGCCCCAGCATTTT; CDR3aa: CASSRGWSGYQPQHF; abundance: few; d_gene: NA; v_gene: TRBV2; j_gene: TRBJ1-5
CDR3nt: TGTGCCAGCAGCTTGGGCAGAAACAATTCACCCCTCCACTTT; CDR3aa: CASSLGRNNSPLHF; abundance: NA; d_gene: NA; v_gene: TRBV5-6; j_gene: TRBJ1-6
CDR3nt: TGTGCCAGCAGTCTGGGACAGGCGAGAGGGGAGCTGTTTTTT; CDR3aa: CASSLGQARGELFF; abundance: NA; d_gene: TRBD1; v_gene: TRBV12-3/TRBV12-4; j_gene: TRBJ2-2
CDR3nt: TGTGCCAGCAGTTATCAGACAGGGGGCAGCGGGGAGCCGTTTTTT; CDR3aa: CASSYQTGGSGEPFF; abundance: NA; d_gene: TRBD1; v_gene: TRBV6-2/TRBV6-3; j_gene: TRBJ2-2
CDR3nt: TGTGCCAGCAGCCCCACAGGGGACTCCACCTATGGCTACACCTTC; CDR3aa: CASSPTGDSTYGYTF; abundance: many; d_gene: TRBD1; v_gene: TRBV5-4; j_gene: TRBJ1-2
CDR3nt: TGTGCCAGCTCACCACCGGGGGCTTTAGGGAACACTGAAGCTTTCTTT; CDR3aa: CASSPPGALGNTEAFF; abundance: NA; d_gene: NA; v_gene: TRBV18; j_gene: TRBJ1-1
CDR3nt: TGCGCCAGCAGACCCGGGACAGGGAACTATGGCTACACCTTC; CDR3aa: CASRPGTGNYGYTF; abundance: NA; d_gene: TRBD1; v_gene: TRBV5-1; j_gene: TRBJ1-2
CDR3nt: TGCGCCAGCACCCCCGGCGGAGCTTCCGGGGCTTTCTTT; CDR3aa: CASTPGGASGAFF; abundance: NA; d_gene: NA; v_gene: TRBV5-1; j_gene: TRBJ1-1
CDR3nt: TGTGCCAGCAGTCTACTAGCGGGAGGGGGGAGCGAGCAGTACTTC; CDR3aa: CASSLLAGGGSEQYF; abundance: few; d_gene: TRBD2; v_gene: TRBV12-3/TRBV12-4; j_gene: TRBJ2-7
CDR3nt: TGCGCCAGCAGCTCCTCGACTAGCTCCTACGAGCAGTACTTC; CDR3aa: CASSSSTSSYEQYF; abundance: NA; d_gene: NA; v_gene: TRBV5-1; j_gene: TRBJ2-7
CDR3nt: TGTGCCACCAGCGGGGAACACGAGCAGTACTTC; CDR3aa: CATSGEHEQYF; abundance: many; d_gene: TRBD2; v_gene: TRBV2; j_gene: TRBJ2-7
CDR3nt: TGTGCCAGCAGTGATCCAGCAGGTGCGAACACTGAAGCTTTCTTT; CDR3aa: CASSDPAGANTEAFF; abundance: many; d_gene: NA; v_gene: TRBV2; j_gene: TRBJ1-1
CDR3nt: TGTGCCAGCAGTCTTAGCGGCACCCCCTACAATGAGCAGTTCTTC; CDR3aa: CASSLSGTPYNEQFF; abundance: few; d_gene: NA; v_gene: TRBV7-2; j_gene: TRBJ2-1
CDR3nt: TGTGCCAGCCTAAACGGGGACCCGGGCTACGAGCAGTACTTC; CDR3aa: CASLNGDPGYEQYF; abundance: NA; d_gene: NA; v_gene: TRBV28; j_gene: TRBJ2-7
CDR3nt: TGTGCCAGCAACTCCGACAGGGGTGGGGGCTACACCTTC; CDR3aa: CASNSDRGGGYTF; abundance: few; d_gene: TRBD1; v_gene: TRBV25-1; j_gene: TRBJ1-2
CDR3nt: TGTGCCAGCAGTCAACAGGGGATGAACACTGAAGCTTTCTTT; CDR3aa: CASSQQGMNTEAFF; abundance: NA; d_gene: TRBD1; v_gene: TRBV6-1; j_gene: TRBJ1-1
CDR3nt: TGTGCCAGCAGCTTAGCCGGGACAAGGAACTCACCCCTCCACTTT; CDR3aa: CASSLAGTRNSPLHF; abundance: NA; d_gene: NA; v_gene: TRBV5-4; j_gene: TRBJ1-6
CDR3nt: TGTGCCTGGAGTGTCGGAGGGGGCCATGAAAAACTGTTTTTT; CDR3aa: CAWSVGGGHEKLFF; abundance: NA; d_gene: TRBD1; v_gene: TRBV30; j_gene: TRBJ1-4
CDR3nt: TGTGCCAGCAGAAGGACAGCTGGGGCCAACGTCCTGACTTTC; CDR3aa: CASRRTAGANVLTF; abundance: many; d_gene: NA; v_gene: TRBV6-2/TRBV6-3; j_gene: TRBJ2-6
CDR3nt: TGTGCCAGCAGCTTAATTGGCGGAGAGACCCAGTACTTC; CDR3aa: CASSLIGGETQYF; abundance: few; d_gene: NA; v_gene: TRBV7-9; j_gene: TRBJ2-5
CDR3nt: TGCAGTGCGCCACTCGAGGCCAAAAACATTCAGTACTTC; CDR3aa: CSAPLEAKNIQYF; abundance: NA; d_gene: NA; v_gene: TRBV20-1; j_gene: TRBJ2-4
CDR3nt: TGTGCCAGCAGTTTTTCTGGGTCCTCCTACGAGCAGTACTTC; CDR3aa: CASSFSGSSYEQYF; abundance: many; d_gene: NA; v_gene: TRBV28; j_gene: TRBJ2-7
CDR3nt: TGTGCCAGTAGTGCCCCGGGGCTAGCGGGGGCCGGGACCAACTACGAGCAGTACTTC; CDR3aa: CASSAPGLAGAGTNYEQYF; abundance: few; d_gene: TRBD2; v_gene: TRBV19; j_gene: TRBJ2-7
CDR3nt: TGTGCCAGCAGGCTGCGGGAGAACACCGGGGAGCTGTTTTTT; CDR3aa: CASRLRENTGELFF; abundance: NA; d_gene: NA; v_gene: TRBV25-1; j_gene: TRBJ2-2
CDR3nt: TGTGCCAGCAACTCCGGGCGAAACACCATATATTTT; CDR3aa: CASNSGRNTIYF; abundance: NA; d_gene: NA; v_gene: TRBV12-3/TRBV12-4; j_gene: TRBJ1-3
CDR3nt: TGTGCCAGCAGTTACTTCCGGGCCCACGGGACCTACGAGCAGTACTTC; CDR3aa: CASSYFRAHGTYEQYF; abundance: few; d_gene: NA; v_gene: TRBV6-9; j_gene: TRBJ2-7
CDR3nt: TGCGCCAGCAGCCAAACGGACAGGGAGGGGGATGGCTACACCTTC; CDR3aa: CASSQTDREGDGYTF; abundance: NA; d_gene: TRBD1; v_gene: TRBV5-1; j_gene: TRBJ1-2
CDR3nt: TGTGCCATCAGCAGAGGACAGGGATCCTACGAGCAGTACTTC; CDR3aa: CAISRGQGSYEQYF; abundance: few; d_gene: TRBD1; v_gene: TRBV10-3; j_gene: TRBJ2-7
CDR3nt: TGCGCCAGCAGCTTGGGACAGGGGGTTTCTGGCTACACCTTC; CDR3aa: CASSLGQGVSGYTF; abundance: few; d_gene: TRBD1; v_gene: TRBV5-1; j_gene: TRBJ1-2
CDR3nt: TGCAGTGCTAGTATGCTAGCGGGCTTCACAGATACGCAGTATTTT; CDR3aa: CSASMLAGFTDTQYF; abundance: few; d_gene: TRBD2; v_gene: TRBV20-1; j_gene: TRBJ2-3
CDR3nt: TGCAGTGCTAGAGGAGGATGGACAGGGGAATACGAGCAGTACTTC; CDR3aa: CSARGGWTGEYEQYF; abundance: few; d_gene: TRBD1; v_gene: TRBV20-1; j_gene: TRBJ2-7
CDR3nt: TGTGCCAGCAGCCAACCCGACTGGCAAGAGACCCAGTACTTC; CDR3aa: CASSQPDWQETQYF; abundance: few; d_gene: NA; v_gene: TRBV14; j_gene: TRBJ2-5
CDR3nt: TGCGCCAGCAGCTTGACAGGGTGGGATCCTGGGGCCAACGTCCTGACTTTC; CDR3aa: CASSLTGWDPGANVLTF; abundance: few; d_gene: NA; v_gene: TRBV5-1; j_gene: TRBJ2-6